This T cell receptor (beta chain) was profiled in a study of blood T cell repertoires in COVID-19. Across the study: T cells, B-cell-depleted T cells, or PBMCs provided the cDNA or gDNA that served as material.

This CDR3 is 15 amino acids long. The ends were cut back, 2 bases at V and 3 bases at J, with 11 bases in the middle. Germline lookup yields CDR1 SNHLY and CDR2 FYNNEI. How the authors handled the data: Using reference gene primer amplification, nucleated cell counts were estimated. The repertoire was sequenced with immunoSEQ multiplex PCR; TCRdb's copy has only in-frame clones and lacks some. V and J calls and clone size are as listed in that table; D and trimming were resolved from the DNA. The table lists some 270,000 clones, 80% to 85% of them singletons, with approximately 15% in the top ten. The rearrangement joins TRBV2 to TRBJ1-5, with D unclear. Material for sequencing was peripheral blood. The clonotype comes from a person aged 65 to 85 with COVID-19, enrolled during active disease. The CDR3 reads CASSEQRSYNQPQHF. The DNA of the CDR3 is TGTGCCAGCAGTGAACAGCGCAGCTACAATCAGCCCCAGCATTTT. Full variable domain (rest looked up from reference TRBV2 and TRBJ1-5): EPEVTQTPSHQVTQMGQEVILRCVPISNHLYFYWYRQILGQKVEFLVSFYNNEISEKSEIFDDQFSVERPDGSNFTLKIRSTKLEDSAMYFCASSEQRSYNQPQHFGDGTRLSIL.